This TCR beta chain originates from a study of T cells in Graves' hyperthyroidism and ophthalmopathy (dated by TCRdb to about 2019). The study in broad terms: Peripheral blood was collected at initial diagnosis, before any treatment. To identify TCR V-J signatures that set the groups apart, the researchers used a discovery cohort of 100 patients, made up of 43 with Graves' ophthalmopathy and some 58 with stable Graves' hyperthyroidism. Prospective prediction of ophthalmopathy was tested in an independent validation cohort consisting of fewer than 20 hyperthyroidism patients and approximately 16 patients who later progressed to ophthalmopathy. The 100 discovery patients were randomly split 7:3 into training and test sets. In six Graves' hyperthyroidism patients, the study also compared T-cell repertoires from thyroid tissue with T-cell repertoires from blood. Once sampling was done, hyperthyroidism patients were given methimazole at a starting dose of 30 mg daily, whereas ophthalmopathy patients were given high-dose intravenous methylprednisolone. TCR Vbeta CDR3 sequencing of roughly 140 peripheral blood samples (43 ophthalmopathy, about 75 hyperthyroidism and roughly 17 progressor patients) is reported in the paper.

Amplification of TCR beta CDR3 regions was carried out from RNA transcripts. The TCR CDR3 was subjected to a first round of RT-PCR using the HTBI primer set and the Qiagen OneStep RT-PCR kit. Libraries were constructed in a second round of multiplex PCR, after which size selection and purification were carried out. Paired-end sequencing of the libraries was performed with 100 bp reads on an Illumina HiSeq2000. Turning to the authors' computational methods: SOAPnuke was used to process the raw data, throwing out any read that contained adapters or uncalled bases, had a mean Phred below 15, or lacked an exact constant-primer or identifier match. High-quality paired reads were merged using COPE v1.2.5, and each unique nucleotide sequence was defined as a clonotype. MiTCR v1.1 was used to align clonotypes to the IMGT TRBV, TRBD and TRBJ reference segments. Analysis was restricted to V-J combinations with a frequency above 0.0001, which covered roughly 99% of repertoires. The TCS score was defined as the ratio of F50 (clonal expansion) to E x V (chaos), calculated using BLOSUM62-based TCRdist between CDR3 peptides within each V-J. Welch's t-statistics and random forest reduced several hundred V-J features to under 15, which were used in a naive Bayes classifier (R e1071). TCRdb redid the processing of the public reads, applying fastp at Q25 and MiXCR, and retained in-frame beta chains. Here each entry gathers all rows of one CDR3 protein and keeps the most common genes and DNA. It is TCRdb's table, rather than the study itself, that gives the V and J calls and clone size. The sample table contains some 440,000 distinct CDR3 sequences; only one count was recorded for about 15% of them. Of the sample, approximately 7.5% is held by the ten largest clones.

General study outcomes and caveats: No statistical method was used to set the sample size in advance, and investigators knew the group allocation. A model built on a 13 V-J signature distinguished ophthalmopathy from stable hyperthyroidism, reaching 87.88% sensitivity and around 81% specificity in cross-validation and 80%/75% in testing. In validation, progression to ophthalmopathy was predicted by the model with 65% to 71% sensitivity and just over 72% specificity, a median of about 6.4 months before onset. Most expanded thyroid clonotypes (frequency above 0.001) were also found in blood, which suggests that blood repertoires may mirror thyroid immune responses.

A note on this clonotype: This clone's antigen is unknown. Qualities for individual bases were not recorded, and no much larger clone is one base off.

The CDR3 measures 17 amino acids from cysteine to phenylalanine. The read is trimmed to its CDR3 DNA, 51 bases read in frame from base 1. Here V drops 4 bases and J drops 0 bases, and the junction holds 8 bases not matched to any gene. In the germline V gene (reference sequence), CDR1 corresponds to SEHNR and CDR2 to FQNEAQ. Stable Graves' hyperthyroidism was defined as the absence of progression to ophthalmopathy over 18 months of follow-up. Hyperthyroidism patients were newly diagnosed, with disease duration under 2 months, and aged 18 to 65 years. The study excluded patients with uncontrolled infections, other autoimmune diseases, pregnancy or lactation. Diagnoses were established on the basis of clinical symptoms, serum thyroxine and TRAb, thyroid ultrasound, and orbital computed tomography. Ficoll-Paque density gradient centrifugation was used to isolate PBMCs from about 10 ml of fresh peripheral blood. Total RNA was extracted with Trizol reagent, and quality was checked on an Agilent 2100 Bioanalyzer.

Sequenced sample: blood. This TCR derives from a woman aged 18 to 35 with Graves' hyperthyroidism. The chain was built from TRBV7-9 and TRBJ1-5, and TRBD1 matches 8 of the central bases. The CDR3 region reads CASSYGTGAYSNQPQHF. The base sequence is TGTGCCAGCAGCTACGGGACAGGCGCATATAGCAATCAGCCCCAGCATTTT.